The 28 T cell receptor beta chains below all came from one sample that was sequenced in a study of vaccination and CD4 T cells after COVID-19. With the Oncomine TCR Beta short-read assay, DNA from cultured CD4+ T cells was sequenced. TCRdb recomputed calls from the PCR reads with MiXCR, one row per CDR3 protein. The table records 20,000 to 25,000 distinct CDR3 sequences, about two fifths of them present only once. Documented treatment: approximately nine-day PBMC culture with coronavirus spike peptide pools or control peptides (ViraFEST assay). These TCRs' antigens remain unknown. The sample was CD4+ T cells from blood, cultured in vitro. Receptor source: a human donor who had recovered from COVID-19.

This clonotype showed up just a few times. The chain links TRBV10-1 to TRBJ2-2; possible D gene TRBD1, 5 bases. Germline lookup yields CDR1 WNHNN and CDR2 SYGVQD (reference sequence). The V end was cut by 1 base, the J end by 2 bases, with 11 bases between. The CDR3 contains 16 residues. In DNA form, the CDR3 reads TGCGCCAGCAGTGAGTTGAGGACACAAAACACCGGGGAGCTGTTTTTT. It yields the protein CASSELRTQNTGELFF.

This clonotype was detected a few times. As DNA, the CDR3 is TGTGCCAGCAACTCACAGGGGAGCAATCAGCCCCAGCATTTT. Protein: CASNSQGSNQPQHF. The chain couples TRBV19 to TRBJ1-5; 7 bases are shared with TRBD1. CDR1 and CDR2 from the germline V gene are LNHDA and SQIVND (reference sequence). The CDR3 has 14 residues. Trimming took 9 bases from V and 1 from J; bases not matched to a gene: 6.

DNA of the CDR3: TGTGCCAGCAGCCGCCGGACTAGCGGGGGTGTTAGCACAGATACGCAGTATTTT. Amino acid sequence: CASSRRTSGGVSTDTQYF. V usage is TRBV12-3 or TRBV12-4 and J usage is TRBJ2-3; TRBD2 agrees at 13 bases. The CDR3 covers 18 residues. V was pared by 6 bases and J by 0 bases, with 9 bases of the junction left unmatched.

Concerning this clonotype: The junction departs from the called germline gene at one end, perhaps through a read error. The DNA for the CDR3 is TGCGCCAGCAGCTTGGGGGCAGGGAAAAGAGAGGCCCAGTACTTC. It translates to CASSLGAGKREAQYF. This chain uses TRBV5-1 with TRBJ2-5; D might be TRBD1 (5 bases). There are 15 residues in the CDR3. CDR1 is SGHRS and CDR2 is YFSETQ in the germline V gene. The full variable domain, with the rest looked up from reference TRBV5-1 and TRBJ2-5, is KAGVTQTPRYLIKTRGQQVTLSCSPISGHRSVSWYQQTPGQGLQFLFEYFSETQRNKGNFPGRFSGRQFSNSRSEMNVSTLELGDSALYLCASSLGAGKREAQYFGPGTRLLVL.

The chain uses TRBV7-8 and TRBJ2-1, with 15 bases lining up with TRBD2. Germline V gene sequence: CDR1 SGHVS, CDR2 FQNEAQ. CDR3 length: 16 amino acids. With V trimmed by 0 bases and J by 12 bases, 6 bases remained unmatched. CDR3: CASSLALGLAGGGQFF. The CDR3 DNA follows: TGTGCCAGCAGCTTAGCTTTAGGACTAGCGGGGGGGGGGCAGTTCTTC.

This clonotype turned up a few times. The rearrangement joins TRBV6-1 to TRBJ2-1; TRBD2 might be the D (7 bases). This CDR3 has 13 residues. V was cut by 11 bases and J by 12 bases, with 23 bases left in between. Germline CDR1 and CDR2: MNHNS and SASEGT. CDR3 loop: CAAQYTGGPWQFF. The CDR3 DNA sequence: TGTGCCGCACAATATACGGGGGGCCCGTGGCAGTTCTTC.

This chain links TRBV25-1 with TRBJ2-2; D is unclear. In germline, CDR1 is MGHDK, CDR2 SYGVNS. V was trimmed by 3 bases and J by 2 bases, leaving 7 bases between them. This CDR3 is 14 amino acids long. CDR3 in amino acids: CASSDGRNTGELFF. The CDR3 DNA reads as TGTGCCAGCAGTGATGGCAGAAACACCGGGGAGCTGTTTTTT.

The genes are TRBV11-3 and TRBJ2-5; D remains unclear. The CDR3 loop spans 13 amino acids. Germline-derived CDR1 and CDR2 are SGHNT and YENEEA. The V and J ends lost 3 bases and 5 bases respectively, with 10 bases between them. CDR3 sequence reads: CASSFAQRETQYF. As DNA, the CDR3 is TGTGCCAGCAGCTTCGCTCAACGGGAGACCCAGTACTTC.

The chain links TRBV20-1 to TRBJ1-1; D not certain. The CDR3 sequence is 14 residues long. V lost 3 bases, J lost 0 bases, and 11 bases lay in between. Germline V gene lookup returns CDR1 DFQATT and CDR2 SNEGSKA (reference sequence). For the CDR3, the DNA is TGCAGTGCTAGCCAGGAGAAGTTGAACACTGAAGCTTTCTTT. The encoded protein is CSASQEKLNTEAFF.

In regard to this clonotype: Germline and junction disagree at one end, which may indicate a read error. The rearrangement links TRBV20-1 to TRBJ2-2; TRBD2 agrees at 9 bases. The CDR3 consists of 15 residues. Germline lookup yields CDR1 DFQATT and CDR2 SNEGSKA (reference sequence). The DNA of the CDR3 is TGCAGTGCTAGTTCGAGCGGGAGGTTCACCGTGGAGCTGTTTTTT. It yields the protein CSASSSGRFTVELFF.

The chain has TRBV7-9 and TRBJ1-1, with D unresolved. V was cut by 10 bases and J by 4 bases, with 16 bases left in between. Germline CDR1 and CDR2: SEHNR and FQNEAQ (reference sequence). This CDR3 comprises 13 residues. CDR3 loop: CAKVGQEVTEAFF. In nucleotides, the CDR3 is TGTGCCAAAGTGGGCCAGGAGGTCACTGAAGCTTTCTTT. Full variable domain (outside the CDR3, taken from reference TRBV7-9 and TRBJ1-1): DTGVSQNPRHKITKRGQNVTFRCDPISEHNRLYWYRQTLGQGPEFLTYFQNEAQLEKSRLLSDRFSAERPKGSFSTLEIQRTEQGDSAMYLCAKVGQEVTEAFFGQGTRLTVV.

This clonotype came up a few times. As DNA, the CDR3 is TGTGCCAGCAGTTTGGGGGCGGGGGTCACTCACTATGGCTACACCTTC. It specifies CASSLGAGVTHYGYTF. V gene TRBV28 combines with J gene TRBJ1-2; TRBD1 is a possible D gene (6 bases). The germline CDR1 and CDR2 sequences are MDHEN and SYDVKM. The CDR3 has 16 amino acids. V gave up 3 bases and J gave up 3 bases, with 17 bases separating them.

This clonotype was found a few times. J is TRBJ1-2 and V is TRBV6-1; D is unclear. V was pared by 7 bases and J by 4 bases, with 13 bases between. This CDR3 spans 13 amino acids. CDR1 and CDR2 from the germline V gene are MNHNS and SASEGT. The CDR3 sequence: CASKPGVLYGYTF. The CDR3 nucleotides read TGTGCCAGCAAGCCTGGAGTTCTCTATGGCTACACCTTC.

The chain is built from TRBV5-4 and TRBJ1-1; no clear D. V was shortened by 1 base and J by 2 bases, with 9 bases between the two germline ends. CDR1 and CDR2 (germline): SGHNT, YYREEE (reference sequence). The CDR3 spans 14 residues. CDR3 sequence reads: CASSLTEINTEAFF. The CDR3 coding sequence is TGTGCCAGCAGCTTGACCGAAATTAACACTGAAGCTTTCTTT.

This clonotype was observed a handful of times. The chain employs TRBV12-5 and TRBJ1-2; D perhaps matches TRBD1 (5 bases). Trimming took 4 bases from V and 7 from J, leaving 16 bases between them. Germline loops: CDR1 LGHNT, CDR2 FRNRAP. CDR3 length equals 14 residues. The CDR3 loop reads CASGSGRGVGGYTF. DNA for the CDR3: TGTGCTAGTGGTTCCGGGCGGGGGGTCGGTGGCTACACCTTC.

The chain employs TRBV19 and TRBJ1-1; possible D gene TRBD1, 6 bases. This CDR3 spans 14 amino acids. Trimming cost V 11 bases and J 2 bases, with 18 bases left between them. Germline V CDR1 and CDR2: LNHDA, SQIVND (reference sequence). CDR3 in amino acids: CAGGGTWGNTEAFF. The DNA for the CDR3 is TGTGCCGGAGGGGGAACTTGGGGTAACACTGAAGCTTTCTTT.

CDR3 region: CSATLGGSGETQYF. In DNA, the CDR3 is TGCAGTGCTACTCTAGGGGGCAGCGGGGAGACCCAGTACTTC. The rearrangement uses TRBV20-1 and TRBJ2-5; D may be TRBD1 (7 bases). This CDR3 is 14 amino acids long. CDR1 is DFQATT, CDR2 SNEGSKA, per germline (reference sequence). V shed 4 bases and J shed 5 bases, with 17 bases lying between them.

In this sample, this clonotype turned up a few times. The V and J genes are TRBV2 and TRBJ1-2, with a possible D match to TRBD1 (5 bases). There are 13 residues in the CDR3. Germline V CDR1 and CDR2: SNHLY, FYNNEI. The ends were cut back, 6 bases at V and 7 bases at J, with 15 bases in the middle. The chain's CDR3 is CASSGTAVFGYTF. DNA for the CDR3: TGTGCCAGCAGCGGGACGGCCGTATTTGGCTACACCTTC.

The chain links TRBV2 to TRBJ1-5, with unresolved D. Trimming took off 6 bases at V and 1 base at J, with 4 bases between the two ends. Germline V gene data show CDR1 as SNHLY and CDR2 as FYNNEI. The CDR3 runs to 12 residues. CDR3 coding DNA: TGTGCCAGCAGGACCAGCAATCAGCCCCAGCATTTT. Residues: CASRTSNQPQHF.

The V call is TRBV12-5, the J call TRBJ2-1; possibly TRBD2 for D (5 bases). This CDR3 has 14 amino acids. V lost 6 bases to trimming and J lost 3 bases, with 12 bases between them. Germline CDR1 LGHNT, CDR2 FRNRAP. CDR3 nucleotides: TGTGCTAGTGGCCCTAGGGCGGGCTACAATGAGCAGTTCTTC. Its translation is CASGPRAGYNEQFF.

The CDR3 loop reads CASTTHGSEAFF. The CDR3 DNA reads as TGTGCCAGCACAACCCATGGCTCTGAAGCTTTCTTT. J is TRBJ1-1 and V is TRBV12-3 or TRBV12-4; no clear D. The CDR3 has 12 residues. V dropped 7 bases and J dropped 6 bases, with 12 bases sitting between them.

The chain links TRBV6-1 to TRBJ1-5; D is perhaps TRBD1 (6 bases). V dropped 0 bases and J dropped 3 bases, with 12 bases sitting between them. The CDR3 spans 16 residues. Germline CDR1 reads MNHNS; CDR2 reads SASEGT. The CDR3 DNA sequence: TGTGCCAGCAGTGAAGCGGGGGCCCCCTTCAATCAGCCCCAGCATTTT. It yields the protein CASSEAGAPFNQPQHF.

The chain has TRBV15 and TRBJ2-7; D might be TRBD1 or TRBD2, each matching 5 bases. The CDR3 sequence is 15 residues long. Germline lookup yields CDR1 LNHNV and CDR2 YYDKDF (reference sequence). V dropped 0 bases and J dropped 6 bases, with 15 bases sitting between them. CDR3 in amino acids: CATSRDLGTRAEQYF. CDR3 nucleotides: TGTGCCACCAGCAGAGACCTCGGGACGCGGGCCGAGCAGTACTTC.

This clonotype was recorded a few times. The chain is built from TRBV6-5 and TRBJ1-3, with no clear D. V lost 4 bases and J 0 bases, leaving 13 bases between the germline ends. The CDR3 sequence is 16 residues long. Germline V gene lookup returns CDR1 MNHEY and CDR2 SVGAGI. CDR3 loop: CASSSLYVLSGNTIYF. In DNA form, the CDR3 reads TGTGCCAGCAGTTCACTCTACGTTCTCTCTGGAAACACCATATATTTT.

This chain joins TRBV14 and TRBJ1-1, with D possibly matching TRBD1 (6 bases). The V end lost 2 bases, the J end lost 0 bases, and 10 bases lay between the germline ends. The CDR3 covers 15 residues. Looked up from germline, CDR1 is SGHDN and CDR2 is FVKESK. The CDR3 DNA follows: TGTGCCAGCAGCCAATATGACAGGATGAACACTGAAGCTTTCTTT. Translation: CASSQYDRMNTEAFF.

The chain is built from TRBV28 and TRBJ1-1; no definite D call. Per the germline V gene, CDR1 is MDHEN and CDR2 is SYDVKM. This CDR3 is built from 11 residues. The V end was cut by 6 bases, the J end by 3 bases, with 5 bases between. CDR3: CASSHDTEAFF. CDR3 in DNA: TGTGCCAGCAGCCATGACACTGAAGCTTTCTTT.

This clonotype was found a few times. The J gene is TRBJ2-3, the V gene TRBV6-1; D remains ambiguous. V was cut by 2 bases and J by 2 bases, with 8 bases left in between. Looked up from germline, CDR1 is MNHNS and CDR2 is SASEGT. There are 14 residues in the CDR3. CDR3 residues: CASSELLTTDTQYF. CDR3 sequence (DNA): TGTGCCAGCAGTGAACTCCTGACCACAGATACGCAGTATTTT.

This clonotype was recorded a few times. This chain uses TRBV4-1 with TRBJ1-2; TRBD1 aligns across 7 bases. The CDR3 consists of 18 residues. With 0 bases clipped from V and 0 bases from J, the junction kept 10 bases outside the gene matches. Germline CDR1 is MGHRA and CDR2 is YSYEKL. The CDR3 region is CASSQEGAGGSANYGYTF. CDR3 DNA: TGCGCCAGCAGCCAAGAAGGGGCAGGGGGATCAGCTAACTATGGCTACACCTTC.